This T cell receptor beta chain was found in a study of T cell clonality in common variable immunodeficiency. Blood came from CVID subjects not ill and not taking immunomodulatory or immunosuppressive medication. Study results and caveats: Reportedly, TCR beta sequences from common variable immunodeficiency showed fewer deletions and N-nucleotide insertions. CVID subjects shared fewer TCRbeta clones than healthy controls did.

The table came from immunoSEQ multiplex PCR; TCRdb's copy has only in-frame clones and leaves some out. The profile covers 25,000 to 35,000 clones, none occurring a single time. This clone showed up many times. The antigen is unknown. The missing CDR3 end, 3 residues past where the read stops, is filled in from the germline J gene. CDR1 is MNHNS, CDR2 SASEGT, per germline. The CDR3 consists of 15 residues. Trimming pared 3 bases from V and 7 bases from J, leaving 16 bases between. The TCR originated in a human donor with common variable immunodeficiency. The specimen was peripheral blood mononuclear cells. The V call is TRBV6-1, the J call TRBJ1-5; D is unclear. The sequenced part of the CDR3 DNA is TGTGCCAGCAGTGACCGTTCGGGGTCGAGCCAGCCC. It encodes CASSDRSGSSQP. The complete CDR3 reads CASSDRSGSSQPQHF.